Listed below are T cell receptor beta chains from one sample, sequenced in a study of neurological immune-mediated disorders. MiXCR was run by TCRdb on the 5' RACE reads, yielding one entry per CDR3 protein. The repertoire holds approximately 38,000 distinct CDR3 sequences, 11% seen once, with approximately 4.1% in the top ten. Sample: CD4+ T cells from blood. These receptors originate from a woman in her thirties with HTLV-1-associated myelopathy (HAM/TSP). Each CDR3 is given with its conserved first and last residue. D genes are given only for firm matches. Not every row has a clone size; where given, it reads once, few, many or a size class.

cdr3_aa cdr3_nt d_call j_call clone_size v_call
CASSQGLNTEAFF TGTGCCAGCAGCCAGGGCCTGAACACTGAAGCTTTCTTT - TRBJ1-1 many TRBV3-1
CASSRTGVQETQYF TGCGCCAGCAGCAGAACAGGGGTCCAAGAGACCCAGTACTTC TRBD1 TRBJ2-5 many TRBV5-1
CSARRQGSVYGYTF TGCAGTGCTCGCCGACAGGGCTCCGTTTATGGCTACACCTTC TRBD1 TRBJ1-2 medium-sized TRBV20-1
CAWSLSWEQYF TGTGCCTGGAGTCTGAGTTGGGAGCAGTACTTC - TRBJ2-7 many TRBV30
CATRLNGNTEAFF TGTGCCACCAGGTTGAATGGGAACACTGAAGCTTTCTTT - TRBJ1-1 medium-sized TRBV15
CASSLWGADTQYF TGCGCCAGCAGCTTGTGGGGGGCCGATACGCAGTATTTT - TRBJ2-3 many TRBV5-1
CASQRANYGYTF TGTGCCAGCCAGAGGGCTAACTATGGCTACACCTTC - TRBJ1-2 many TRBV12-3/TRBV12-4
CASRQSTVNTEAFF TGTGCCAGCAGACAATCGACAGTAAACACTGAAGCTTTCTTT - TRBJ1-1 many TRBV7-9
CATSRGGHEQFF TGTGCCACCAGCAGAGGGGGGCATGAGCAGTTCTTC - TRBJ2-1 many TRBV15
CSASSQRKSHYEQYF TGCAGTGCTAGTTCCCAGAGGAAATCCCACTACGAGCAGTACTTC - TRBJ2-7 once TRBV20-1
CAISGGLGFHEAFF TGTGCCATCAGTGGGGGTCTTGGTTTCCATGAAGCTTTCTTT - TRBJ1-1 - TRBV10-3
CSARRERIMNTEAFF TGCAGTGCTAGGCGGGAACGGATAATGAACACTGAAGCTTTCTTT - TRBJ1-1 large TRBV20-1
CASSARDRRTEAFF TGTGCCAGCAGCGCTCGGGACAGGAGAACTGAAGCTTTCTTT TRBD1 TRBJ1-1 many TRBV3-1
CASSLLWTGSNQPQHF TGTGCCAGCAGCTTGCTCTGGACAGGGAGCAATCAGCCCCAGCATTTT TRBD1 TRBJ1-5 many TRBV5-5
CASSLALASYGYTF TGCGCCAGCAGCTTGGCCTTAGCCTCCTATGGCTACACCTTC - TRBJ1-2 many TRBV5-1
CASADGGGDTDTQYF TGTGCCAGCGCCGACGGTGGAGGAGACACAGATACGCAGTATTTT - TRBJ2-3 many TRBV7-2
CSASTGVRDTQYF TGCAGTGCTAGTACAGGGGTGCGTGATACGCAGTATTTT TRBD1 TRBJ2-3 many TRBV20-1
CASTRQGNTGELFF TGCGCCAGCACCAGACAGGGTAACACCGGGGAGCTGTTTTTT TRBD1 TRBJ2-2 many TRBV5-1
CASSREGAHTEAFF TGTGCCAGCAGTAGGGAGGGGGCGCACACTGAAGCTTTCTTT TRBD1 TRBJ1-1 many TRBV27
CASSRDLYNEQFF TGCGCCAGCAGCCGAGACTTGTACAATGAGCAGTTCTTC - TRBJ2-1 many TRBV5-1
CATSDFGGRVDTQYF TGTGCCACCAGTGATTTTGGGGGGCGCGTAGATACGCAGTATTTT - TRBJ2-3 many TRBV24-1
CASSPSGGTEAFF TGTGCCAGCAGTCCCTCGGGGGGCACTGAAGCTTTCTTT - TRBJ1-1 many TRBV6-5
CASSPEGTGKNNQPQHF TGTGCCAGCAGCCCCGAAGGGACAGGGAAAAACAATCAGCCCCAGCATTTT TRBD1 TRBJ1-5 many TRBV4-2
CSAREGLGVSSSPLHF TGCAGTGCTAGAGAGGGTTTAGGTGTTAGTAGTTCACCCCTCCACTTT - TRBJ1-6 many TRBV20-1
CASSFYICSALGQVPIYEQYF - - TRBJ2-7 - TRBV5-1
CASSLALGGSGGAPGVEQFF TGTGCCAGCAGCTTAGCCCTCGGTGGAAGCGGGGGGGCGCCAGGGGTTGAGCAGTTCTTC TRBD2 TRBJ2-1 many TRBV7-7
CSAKRIGGSQPQHF TGCAGTGCTAAACGGATCGGAGGGTCTCAGCCCCAGCATTTT - TRBJ1-5 many TRBV20-1
CASSPHWSRTGRTEAFF TGTGCCAGCAGCCCTCATTGGAGTAGGACAGGGCGCACTGAAGCTTTCTTT TRBD1 TRBJ1-1 many TRBV12-3/TRBV12-4
CSARAYAGQSHGYTF TGCAGTGCTAGAGCTTACGCGGGACAGTCTCATGGCTACACCTTC TRBD1 TRBJ1-2 many TRBV20-1
CASSLGEGPYEQYF TGTGCCAGCAGCTTAGGGGAGGGACCCTACGAGCAGTACTTC TRBD2 TRBJ2-7 many TRBV7-2
CASSLEGARVTVVYEQYF TGCGCCAGCAGCTTGGAGGGGGCGCGTGTGACGGTGGTTTACGAGCAGTACTTC TRBD1 TRBJ2-7 many TRBV5-1
CSARLALAKNIQYF TGCAGTGCCCGACTAGCTCTAGCCAAAAACATTCAGTACTTC TRBD2 TRBJ2-4 many TRBV20-1
CASSERYRGGQPQHF TGTGCCAGCAGTGAAAGATACAGGGGGGGTCAGCCCCAGCATTTT TRBD1 TRBJ1-5 many TRBV6-1
CSSSPSVSSSGNTIYF TGTTCCAGCTCACCGTCCGTATCTAGTTCTGGAAACACCATATATTTT - TRBJ1-3 - TRBV18
CASSFGSYEQYF TGTGCCAGCAGCTTTGGTTCGTACGAGCAGTACTTC - TRBJ2-7 many TRBV7-2
CASTWTGLNTEAFF TGTGCCAGCACCTGGACGGGCCTGAACACTGAAGCTTTCTTT - TRBJ1-1 many TRBV5-4
CASSRGTGNTIYF TGTGCCAGTAGTCGAGGGACTGGAAACACCATATATTTT - TRBJ1-3 - TRBV19
CASSEAGTDTQYF TGTGCCAGCAGTGAGGCAGGGACGGATACGCAGTATTTT - TRBJ2-3 many TRBV6-1
CASNEMPGSSGFF TGTGCCAGTAACGAGATGCCTGGTTCTTCGGGGTTCTTC - TRBJ2-1 medium-sized TRBV27
CSARVLAGGQMGGNEQFF TGCAGTGCTAGAGTCCTAGCGGGGGGGCAGATGGGTGGCAATGAGCAGTTCTTC TRBD2 TRBJ2-1 many TRBV20-1
CSARVFDEQFF TGCAGTGCTAGAGTTTTCGATGAGCAGTTCTTC - TRBJ2-1 - TRBV20-1
CASSLQQLNQPQHF TGTGCCAGCAGCTTGCAACAGCTAAATCAGCCCCAGCATTTT - TRBJ1-5 many TRBV5-5
CASRPGTAGEKLFF TGCGCCAGCAGACCAGGGACAGCGGGGGAAAAACTGTTTTTT TRBD1 TRBJ1-4 - TRBV5-1
CASTWPSGVSYNEQFF TGCGCCAGCACCTGGCCCAGTGGCGTCTCCTACAATGAGCAGTTCTTC - TRBJ2-1 - TRBV5-1
CASSPRGALNYGYTF TGTGCCAGCAGCCCCCGGGGGGCCCTAAACTATGGCTACACCTTC - TRBJ1-2 many TRBV7-9